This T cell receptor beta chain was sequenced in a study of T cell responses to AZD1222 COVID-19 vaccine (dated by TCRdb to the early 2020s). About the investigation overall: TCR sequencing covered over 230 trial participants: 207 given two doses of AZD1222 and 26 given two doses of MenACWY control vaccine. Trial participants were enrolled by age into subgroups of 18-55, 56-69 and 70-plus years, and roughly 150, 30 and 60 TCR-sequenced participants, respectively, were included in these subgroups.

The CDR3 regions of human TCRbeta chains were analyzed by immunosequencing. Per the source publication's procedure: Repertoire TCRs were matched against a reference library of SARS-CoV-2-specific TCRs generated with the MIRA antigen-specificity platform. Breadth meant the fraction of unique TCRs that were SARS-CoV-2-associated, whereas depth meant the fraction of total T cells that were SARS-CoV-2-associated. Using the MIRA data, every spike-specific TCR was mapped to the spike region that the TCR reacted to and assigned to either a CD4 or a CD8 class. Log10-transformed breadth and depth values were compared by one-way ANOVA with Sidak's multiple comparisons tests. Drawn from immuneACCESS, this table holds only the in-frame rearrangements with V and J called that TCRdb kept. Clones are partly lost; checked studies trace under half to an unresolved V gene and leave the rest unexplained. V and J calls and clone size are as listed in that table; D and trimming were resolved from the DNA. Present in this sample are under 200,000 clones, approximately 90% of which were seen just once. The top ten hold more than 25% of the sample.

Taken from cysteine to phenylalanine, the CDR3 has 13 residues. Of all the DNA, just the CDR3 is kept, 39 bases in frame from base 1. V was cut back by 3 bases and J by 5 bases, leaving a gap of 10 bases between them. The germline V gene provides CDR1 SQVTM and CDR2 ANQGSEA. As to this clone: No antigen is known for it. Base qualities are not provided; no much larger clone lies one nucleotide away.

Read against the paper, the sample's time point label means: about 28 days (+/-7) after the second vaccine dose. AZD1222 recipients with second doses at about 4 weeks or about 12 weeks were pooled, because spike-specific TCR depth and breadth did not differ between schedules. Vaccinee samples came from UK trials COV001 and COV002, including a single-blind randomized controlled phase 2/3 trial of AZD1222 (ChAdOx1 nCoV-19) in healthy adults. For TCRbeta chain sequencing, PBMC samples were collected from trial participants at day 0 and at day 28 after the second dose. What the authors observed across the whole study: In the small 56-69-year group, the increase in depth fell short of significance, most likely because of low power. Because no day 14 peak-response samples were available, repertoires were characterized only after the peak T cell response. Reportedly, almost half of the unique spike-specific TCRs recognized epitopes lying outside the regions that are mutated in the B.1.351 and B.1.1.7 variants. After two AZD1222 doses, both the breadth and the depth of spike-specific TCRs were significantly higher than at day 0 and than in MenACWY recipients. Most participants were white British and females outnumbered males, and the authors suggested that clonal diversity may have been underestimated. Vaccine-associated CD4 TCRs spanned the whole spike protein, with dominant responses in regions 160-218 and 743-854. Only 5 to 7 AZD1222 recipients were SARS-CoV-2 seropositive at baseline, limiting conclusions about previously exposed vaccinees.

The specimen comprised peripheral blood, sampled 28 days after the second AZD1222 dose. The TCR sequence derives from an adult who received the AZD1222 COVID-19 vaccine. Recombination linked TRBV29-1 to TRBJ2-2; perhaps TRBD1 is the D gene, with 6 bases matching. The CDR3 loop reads CSVDRGKTGELFF. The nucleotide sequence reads TGCAGCGTTGATAGGGGGAAGACCGGGGAGCTGTTTTTT.